The T cell receptor beta chain under discussion was sequenced for a study of blood T cell repertoires in COVID-19. There are many counts of this clone. Measured with immunoSEQ multiplex PCR; TCRdb has only the in-frame clones, and not every one. This table holds 110,000 to 150,000 clones, 80% to 90% found once. Trimming pared 0 bases from V and 6 bases from J, leaving 11 bases between. There are 14 residues in the CDR3. Looked up from germline, CDR1 is MRHNA and CDR2 is SNTAGT. The TCR sequence derives from a woman in her thirties or forties with acute or convalescent COVID-19. The sample was peripheral blood. The gene calls are TRBV6-4 and TRBJ1-2; the D gene is possibly TRBD1 (6 bases). The chain's CDR3 is CASSDSNRVNGYTF. CDR3 bases: TGTGCCAGCAGTGACTCGAACAGGGTAAATGGCTACACCTTC.